Sequencing of this T cell receptor beta chain was carried out in a study of blood T cell repertoires in COVID-19. The assay was immunoSEQ multiplex PCR, and TCRdb's table has in-frame clones only and misses some. The table includes 50,000 to 70,000 clones, around 85% detected once. With 6 bases removed from V and 2 bases from J, the gap between germline ends came to 13 bases. Looked up from germline, CDR1 is SGHTA and CDR2 is FQGNSA. The CDR3 contains 14 residues. This sequence originates from a man between 65 and 79 years old with active COVID-19. The sequenced sample consisted of peripheral blood. The chain couples TRBV7-2 to TRBJ1-2, with a possible D match to TRBD1 (5 bases). The CDR3 nucleotides are TGTGCCAGCAGTTATTCCGACAGAAACTATGGCTACACCTTC. This translates into CASSYSDRNYGYTF. The full variable domain, rest sourced from reference TRBV7-2 and TRBJ1-2, is GAGVSQSPSNKVTEKGKDVELRCDPISGHTALYWYRQSLGQGLEFLIYFQGNSAPDKSGLPSDRFSAERTGGSVSTLTIQRTQQEDSAVYLCASSYSDRNYGYTFGSGTRLTVV.